This T cell receptor beta chain was recorded in a study of blood T cell repertoires in COVID-19. In the study overall: Samples taken during acute and convalescent COVID-19 were collected in the United States, Italy and Spain. T cells, B-cell-depleted T cells, or PBMCs supplied cDNA or gDNA.

Germline V gene lookup returns CDR1 KGHSH and CDR2 LQKENI. The V end lost 6 bases, the J end lost 2 bases, and 7 bases lay between the germline ends. The CDR3 is 12 amino acids. The authors' processing: Nucleated cell number was recorded as an estimate derived from reference gene primer amplification. TCRdb's table, derived via immunoSEQ multiplex PCR, lists solely in-frame clones and lacks some. The V and J calls and the clone size are those of that table, but D and trimming were determined from the DNA. The sample has some 340,000 clones; about 83% are singletons. The clonotype was recovered from a man younger than 40 with active or convalescent COVID-19. This sequence joins TRBV18 and TRBJ1-1; D gene uncertain. Material for sequencing was peripheral blood. CDR3 sequence: CASSEANTEAFF. For the CDR3, the DNA is TGTGCCAGCTCTGAGGCTAACACTGAAGCTTTCTTT.